This TCR beta chain came from a study of beta chain features in type 1 diabetes (dated by TCRdb to the late 2010s). At the level of the whole study: Mean age, gender distribution, total cell number and subset yield did not differ between patients and healthy donors. A total of approximately 100,000,000 sorted cells were examined across all samples, and the number of cells per subset was strongly correlated with RNA yield. In the study, TCRB repertoires of sorted circulating CD4+ T cell subsets from recently diagnosed type 1 diabetes patients were compared with those of matched healthy donors. Naive and central memory subsets were obtained from all 28 donors, but regulatory and stem cell-like memory subsets were isolated from only 8 patients and about 8 healthy donors.

Here is what the overall study found, with its caveats: Only small numbers of individuals were included in the HLA sub-analyses, which left unresolved whether HLA type had any influence on TCRB rearrangement. Because cDNA was sequenced instead of genomic DNA, highly expressing activated cells could be over-represented, though the groups showed no difference in activation or CD3 levels. Type 1 diabetes patients showed a moderate but significant shortening of TCRB CDR3 length in all four CD4+ subsets. Shorter templates might be favored by PCR, yet because patient and control samples were amplified and corrected together, any such skew would affect both groups equally. At VDJ recombination sites, patients with type 1 diabetes made fewer insertions and deleted more nucleotides, a pattern implying thymic rearrangement abnormalities. The naive, central memory and regulatory TCRB repertoires appeared to resemble one another more closely among patients than among healthy donors.

The table lists this clone with a few counts. No antigen is known for it. There are no base qualities to consult, and no much larger clone falls within one base. Distinct nucleotide sequences in the sample also encode this CDR3. Based on the germline V gene (reference sequence), the CDR1 and CDR2 sequences are LNHDA and SQIVND. CDR3 length: 11 amino acids, cysteine to phenylalanine. The DNA shown is the 33-base CDR3, in frame from base 1. V loses 6 bases, J loses 7 bases, and the germline ends lie 9 bases apart. Each donor gave one peripheral blood draw, averaging around 120 mL, which was collected into heparinised tubes. A BD FACSAria II and a panel including CD45RO, CCR7, CD25, CD127, CD95 and CD27 were used to sort naive, central memory, regulatory and stem cell-like memory CD4+ T cells. Purity was above 98% for every sorted population. Right away, PBMCs were isolated by Lymphoprep density gradient centrifugation and were stained directly, with no culture step. Samples were stained and sorted in pairs, with one healthy donor and one patient per experiment, so that batch effects were minimized.

The High Capacity cDNA Reverse Transcription Kit was used to reverse transcribe all of the isolated RNA, meaning that expressed TCRB transcripts were what got sequenced. Deep immunoSEQ sequencing was performed on naive, central memory and regulatory T cell samples, with an average of roughly 3.3 million total reads per sample. After sorted cells were lysed in RLT buffer, RNA was extracted with DNase-treated RNeasy Micro or Mini kits, with the choice depending on cell number. To prevent cross-contamination, each cell subset was processed individually, whereas patient and healthy donor samples were processed jointly. The immunoSEQ multiplex PCR was used to amplify TCRB sequences from cDNA, generating 87-bp fragments that spanned the CDR3 region. Sequencing of the amplicons was done on the Illumina HiSeq platform. From the authors' description of their analysis: PCR bias was corrected computationally using synthetic template baselines, and reads within Hamming distance 2 were collapsed, with unmergeable singletons discarded. By aligning reads against IMGT, V, D and J genes, CDR3 length, and insertions or deletions at six rearrangement sites were assigned. Within each subset, clonotype counts were normalized to sorted cell number, and only after that were true diversity and Gini coefficients computed with the tcR R package. The overlap coefficient, calculated on TCRB nucleotide sequences, was used to measure repertoire sharing. The clones in this table, taken by TCRdb from immuneACCESS, are in-frame only. Not every clone is retained; where verified, under half of the shortfall comes from an unresolved V gene, and the cause of the rest is unknown. Clone size and the V and J calls come from that table; the DNA yielded D and trimming. The sample profile shows around 340,000 clones; roughly 8% of them were found once. Clones ranked in the top ten supply approximately 0.44% of the sample.

The sample consisted of central memory CD4+ T cells from blood. This sequence originates from a woman aged 18-30 years in good health. The V and J genes are TRBV19 and TRBJ1-2; too little of a D gene remains to name it. The CDR3 protein sequence reads: CASSRTGGYTF. The nucleotides read TGTGCCAGTAGCCGAACGGGTGGCTACACCTTC.